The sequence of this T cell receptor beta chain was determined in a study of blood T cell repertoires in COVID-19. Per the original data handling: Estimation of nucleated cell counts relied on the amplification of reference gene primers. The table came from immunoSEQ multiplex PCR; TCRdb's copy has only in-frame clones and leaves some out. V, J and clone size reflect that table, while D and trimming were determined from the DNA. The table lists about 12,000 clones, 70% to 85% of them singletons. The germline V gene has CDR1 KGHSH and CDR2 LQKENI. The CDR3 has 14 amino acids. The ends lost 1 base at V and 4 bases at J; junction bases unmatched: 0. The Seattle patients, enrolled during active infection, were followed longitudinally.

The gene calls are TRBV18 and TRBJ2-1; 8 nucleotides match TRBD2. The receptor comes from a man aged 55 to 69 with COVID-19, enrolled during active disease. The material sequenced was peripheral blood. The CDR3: CASSPLAGYNEQFF. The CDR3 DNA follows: TGTGCCAGCTCACCACTAGCGGGGTACAATGAGCAGTTCTTC.